The clone carrying this T cell receptor (beta chain) has just a few counts. These data belong to a study of early T cells in non-severe SARS-CoV-2 infection. Study background: Sequenced bulk RNA came from whole blood that was unsorted, and chains were unpaired.

TCRdb analysed the 5' RACE reads with MiXCR anew, one entry per CDR3 protein. The data contain tens of thousands of distinct CDR3 sequences, around 12% of them seen just once; the ten biggest clones take up over 0.95%. Germline CDR1 and CDR2: SQVTM and ANQGSEA. The germline V and J ends were trimmed by 6 bases and 1 base, with 13 bases remaining between them. CDR3 length: 14 amino acids. The receptor was isolated from an adult who was a healthcare worker with PCR-confirmed SARS-CoV-2 infection or an uninfected control (not recorded which). Sequencing was performed on whole blood. The V gene is TRBV29-1, the J gene TRBJ1-3; D is perhaps TRBD1 (6 bases). CDR3 nucleotide sequence: TGCAGCGTGGCAGGGGATCTTTCTGGAAACACCATATATTTT. Residues: CSVAGDLSGNTIYF.